This T cell receptor beta chain was sequenced for a study of CD8 T cells in Susac syndrome. With random hexamers, 0.5 to 1 ug RNA was reverse transcribed. In TCRdb, the immunoSEQ multiplex PCR reads were re-called with MiXCR into one record per CDR3 protein. Found here are approximately 220,000 distinct CDR3 sequences, approximately 95% of them singletons; the top ten hold approximately 0.081%. V lost 6 bases, J lost 13 bases, and 24 bases lay in between. CDR1 is SNHLY, CDR2 FYNNEI, per germline. This CDR3 has 14 residues. The TCR was taken from a human donor with multiple sclerosis. The chain combines TRBV2 with TRBJ1-2; a weak D match, TRBD1 (6 bases). Sequenced input: CD4+ T cells from PBMCs. The DNA for the CDR3 is TGTGCCAGCAGAAATCGGCAGGGGACCTCGACGCGCACCTTC. Protein: CASRNRQGTSTRTF.